This T cell receptor (beta chain) was observed in a study of graft-versus-host responses after intestinal transplantation (dated by TCRdb to the early 2020s). For the wider study: Recipients received multivisceral, liver-intestinal, or isolated intestinal transplants. All recipients received anti-thymocyte globulin induction followed by maintenance tacrolimus and steroids for two to four years. The cohort enrolled some 23 intestinal transplant recipients including one retransplant, and a few patients lacking pretransplant specimens were excluded. To identify alloreactive clones, pre-transplant mixed lymphocyte reaction products were sequenced and compared with unstimulated pre-transplant donor and recipient T cells. A peak of at least 4% donor T cells among recipient peripheral blood mononuclear cells was the definition used for donor T cell macrochimerism. Rather than being sequenced by the commercial service, samples from a few later patients were sequenced in-house on an Illumina MiSeq and processed with MiXCR. After intestinal transplantation, graft-versus-host and host-versus-graft alloreactive T cell clones in the graft, circulation and bone marrow were tracked using bulk TCR-beta CDR3 sequencing. Broad study findings and their caveats: In patients with donor T cell macrochimerism, the allografts had high GvH to HvG T cell clonal ratios. GvH clones turned up in recipient bone marrow, with some appearing earlier in ileal mucosa or blood, a pattern consistent with an intestinal mucosal origin. The relatively low number and heterogeneity of intestinal transplant patients limited the conclusions. Early after transplant, peak levels of circulating GvH clones were associated with declines in HvG clones.

The method behind the library was the immunoSEQ multiplex PCR assay. In most patients, genomic DNA was isolated using the Qiagen DNeasy Blood and Tissue Kit and sent frozen to Adaptive Biotechnologies for TCR sequencing. Adaptive Biotechnologies carried out high-throughput TCR-beta CDR3 sequencing of genomic DNA for most patients. The paper's processing steps were these. TCR sequencing data were retrieved from Adaptive's ImmunoSEQ software for about 17 patients, whereas a few other patients were processed with MiXCR and VDJtools. CD4 versus CD8 sorting errors were corrected by removing sequences found in both subsets at a frequency ratio below 5:1. Because the origin of CDR3 nucleotide sequences shared between donor and recipient could not be assigned, those sequences were removed. To be classed as alloreactive, a clone needed at least 2-fold expansion over unstimulated cells and a minimum CFSE-low frequency of 0.002% (template counts) or 0.001% (read counts). Clones detected in sequenced pre-transplant spleen, lymph node, or MLR CFSE-low populations of the donor or recipient were defined as mappable. Cumulative frequency of alloreactive clones was calculated as a percentage of all sequences weighted by copy number. As stored in TCRdb, this immuneACCESS dataset retains in-frame rearrangements with V and J assigned. A fraction of the clones does not appear; measured against another copy, unresolved V genes explain less than half of the discrepancy, and the remainder lacks a known reason. V, J and clone size were drawn from that table, and D and trimming were deduced from the DNA. This sample holds some 10,000 clones; 25% to 30% were observed only once. The biggest ten clones account for around 3.2% of the sample.

The label giving this sample's time point can be read as: cells obtained before transplantation from donor or recipient. In mixed lymphocyte reactions, roughly 200,000 CFSE-labeled pre-transplant responders were plated with roughly 200,000 irradiated violet-dye-labeled stimulators and cultured for 6 days. After the mixed lymphocyte reaction, proliferating CD3+CD4+CFSE-low and CD3+CD8+CFSE-low responder cells were FACS-sorted on a BD Influx sorter. At the junction V is shortened by 5 bases and J by 0 bases, with 14 bases in between. The CDR3 spans 16 residues, from the cysteine through the phenylalanine. The retained sequence is limited to the CDR3, 48 bases, with the frame set at the first base. Based on the germline V gene (reference sequence), the CDR1 and CDR2 sequences are SEHNR and FQNEAQ. This clone turned up a few times. Per-nucleotide qualities are absent, and no much larger clonotype sits a single base away.

The chain joins TRBV7-9 to TRBJ2-1, with the D gene call left open. The clonotype comes from a human patient who received an intestinal transplant. The sample in question was alloreactive CD4+ T cells from a mixed lymphocyte reaction culture, obtained before intestinal transplant. In light of the paper, this sample's cell subset or site label describes: CFSE-low proliferating T cells sorted from roughly six-day pre-transplant mixed lymphocyte reaction (GvH or HvG direction). CDR3 protein: CASSQDPTPSYNEQFF. The DNA is TGTGCCAGCAGCCAAGATCCAACCCCCTCCTACAATGAGCAGTTCTTC.